These T cell receptor beta chains were read from a single sample in a study of blood T cells in healthy people across ages. TCRdb re-derived calls from the 5' RACE reads in MiXCR, one entry per CDR3 protein. The sample contains 500,000 to 550,000 distinct CDR3 sequences, about 25% of which appear only once. In addition, the sample was reused for a study of T cells of mothers and their children.

Sample: blood. Receptors were obtained from a boy younger than 18 in good health. Both conserved end residues are trimmed from each CDR3. The order of the fields is V gene, J gene, D gene, CDR3 protein. D genes are given only for firm matches.

TRBV20-1	TRBJ2-2	-	SASGSRYTGELF
TRBV4-3	TRBJ2-1	-	ASSMPPINEQF
TRBV29-1	-	TRBD2	SVAHVAGLAYNEQF
TRBV3-1	TRBJ2-5	-	ASSQGELAGRETQY
TRBV20-1	TRBJ2-1	-	SARDSPTSSYNEQF
TRBV7-2	TRBJ2-7	-	ASSLVGTDGVQC
TRBV6-1	TRBJ1-4	-	ASSAFHTASEKLF
TRBV4-3	-	-	ASSQEGRGTDSYEQY
TRBV7-3	TRBJ2-3	TRBD2	ASSLNAGGQDTQY
TRBV29-1	TRBJ1-3	-	SVGFLSSSGNTIY
TRBV4-3	TRBJ2-1	-	ASSRALVNGNEQF
TRBV7-9	TRBJ2-1	TRBD1	ASSLGAGGIDEQF
TRBV20-1	TRBJ1-1	-	SAPSRGEAF
TRBV5-1	TRBJ2-1	TRBD2	ASRASGRYNEQF
TRBV12-3/TRBV12-4	TRBJ2-7	-	ASSFEGSSYEQY
TRBV7-2	TRBJ2-7	TRBD2	ASSLWGTSGPEQY
TRBV28	TRBJ2-5	-	ASSLPATPETQY
TRBV6-1	TRBJ1-2	-	ASSELGEGGGYT
TRBV7-9	TRBJ1-2	-	ASSARPDNYGYT
TRBV11-2	TRBJ2-1	-	ASSFGTVEQF
TRBV19	TRBJ1-1	-	ASSSHRVTEAF
TRBV15	TRBJ1-3	-	ATSRESGNTIY
TRBV7-6	TRBJ2-1	TRBD1	ASSRGDRGRVNEQF
TRBV12-3/TRBV12-4	TRBJ1-2	-	ASSNRVYGYT
TRBV14	TRBJ2-7	-	ASSQGRKGSYEQY
TRBV29-1	TRBJ2-1	TRBD2	SVVRVAGGPNEQF
TRBV9	TRBJ1-3	-	ASSVGERGNTIY
TRBV6-1	TRBJ2-7	-	ACSDRGVPSYEQY
TRBV7-9	TRBJ2-7	-	ASSERQSPYFYEQY
TRBV20-1	TRBJ2-1	TRBD2	SARAGLAYNEQF
TRBV7-9	TRBJ2-7	-	ASSPLSRGPSCEQY
TRBV13	TRBJ2-5	TRBD2	ASSLGLELETQY
TRBV20-1	TRBJ1-1	TRBD1	SASYRGDTEAF
TRBV4-2	TRBJ2-1	TRBD2	ASSGEGASNEQF
TRBV20-1	TRBJ2-1	-	SASPAAVYNEQF
TRBV27	TRBJ2-7	TRBD2	ASTPDGLAAYEQY
TRBV5-1	TRBJ2-5	-	ASSTDHQETQY
TRBV10-3	TRBJ2-7	TRBD2	AIGGGTRAYEQY
TRBV28	TRBJ2-1	-	ASNKIERRSSYNEQF
TRBV7-2	TRBJ1-5	-	ASSLGGPQPSN
TRBV27	TRBJ2-7	TRBD1	ASSPLTGAGYEQY
TRBV3-1	TRBJ2-7	-	ASSQGINEQY
TRBV27	TRBJ1-2	-	ASRHYRGGAYGYT
TRBV5-1	TRBJ2-7	TRBD1	ASSQDRRTGSGEQY
TRBV6-6	TRBJ2-7	-	ASSYIMGEQY
TRBV9	TRBJ2-1	TRBD2	ASNPRGGSSYNEQF
TRBV19	TRBJ2-5	-	ASMFRGQETQY
TRBV4-2	TRBJ2-1	-	ASSPPGTGNEQF
TRBV4-3	TRBJ2-7	-	ASSQVLGGEYEQY
TRBV4-3	TRBJ2-3	TRBD2	ASSQDSGGDTDTQY
TRBV20-1	TRBJ2-1	-	SAREEVALDEQF
TRBV12-3/TRBV12-4	TRBJ1-2	-	ASSRAYGYGYT
TRBV10-3	TRBJ1-5	TRBD1	AISGTGGDQPQH
TRBV29-1	TRBJ2-7	TRBD1	SVELGQSSSYEQY
TRBV3-1	TRBJ1-2	-	ASSRQGFGYT
TRBV28	TRBJ2-5	-	ASSETGQRRETQY
TRBV20-1	TRBJ1-4	-	SASDRLLLSATNEKLF